This T cell receptor beta chain was sequenced during a study of cytomegalovirus exposure and HLA in healthy donors. The primer mix had 60 Vbeta and 13 Jbeta primers. Profiling relied on immunoSEQ multiplex PCR, and the TCRdb table lists in-frame clones only, not all of them. The sample gives over 25,000 clones, 70% of which show up once; 3.5% to 4.5% is in the top ten. CDR3 length: 12 residues. Germline V CDR1 and CDR2: SGHRS, YFSETQ. Trimming took 4 bases from V and 8 from J, leaving 12 bases between them. This chain links TRBV5-1 with TRBJ1-2; D is perhaps TRBD1 (6 bases). The sequence was collected from a woman between 45 and 60 years old in good health and CMV-seronegative. What was sequenced was PBMCs. The CDR3 loop is CASSIGQTGYTF. For the CDR3, the DNA is TGCGCCAGCAGCATCGGACAGACGGGCTACACCTTC. Full variable domain (rest looked up from reference TRBV5-1 and TRBJ1-2): KAGVTQTPRYLIKTRGQQVTLSCSPISGHRSVSWYQQTPGQGLQFLFEYFSETQRNKGNFPGRFSGRQFSNSRSEMNVSTLELGDSALYLCASSIGQTGYTFGSGTRLTVV.